A selection of T cell receptor beta chains follows, all from one sample in a study of identical twins. MiXCR, run by TCRdb on the 5' RACE reads, gives a single entry per CDR3 protein. The profile shows 350,000 to 450,000 distinct CDR3 sequences, less than 20% of them singletons. Sequencing was done on a sample of naive T cells sorted from blood. The receptor set was obtained from a man aged 45-65 years in good health. Each CDR3 is given with its conserved first and last residue. A D gene is named only where the DNA matches it firmly. Not all rows give a size; the values are once, few, many and, for expanded clones, a class.

cdr3_aa: CASTLDTDEQFF
cdr3_nt: TGTGCCAGCACATTGGATACCGATGAGCAGTTCTTC
v_call: TRBV12-3/TRBV12-4
clone_size: many
j_call: TRBJ2-1
d_call: .

cdr3_aa: CASSHGNNYGYTF
cdr3_nt: TGCGCCAGCAGCCACGGCAACAACTATGGCTACACCTTC
v_call: TRBV4-1
clone_size: .
j_call: TRBJ1-2
d_call: .

cdr3_aa: CASASSYEQYF
cdr3_nt: TGTGCCAGCGCCAGCTCCTACGAGCAGTACTTC
v_call: TRBV6-5
clone_size: .
j_call: TRBJ2-7
d_call: .

cdr3_aa: CSAVPESYEQYF
cdr3_nt: TGCAGTGCCGTACCGGAGTCCTACGAGCAGTACTTC
v_call: TRBV20-1
clone_size: many
j_call: TRBJ2-7
d_call: .

cdr3_aa: CASSYSLEVATRNTDTQYF
cdr3_nt: TGTGCCAGCAGTTACTCACTGGAGGTGGCGACTAGGAACACAGATACGCAGTATTTT
v_call: TRBV6-2/TRBV6-3
clone_size: few
j_call: TRBJ2-3
d_call: .

cdr3_aa: CASSPPGGSGNEQFF
cdr3_nt: TGTGCCAGCTCACCACCCGGGGGATCGGGCAATGAGCAGTTCTTC
v_call: TRBV18
clone_size: .
j_call: TRBJ2-1
d_call: .

cdr3_aa: CSARGGLAGGSSYNEQFF
cdr3_nt: TGCAGTGCTAGGGGCGGACTAGCGGGAGGGAGCTCCTACAATGAGCAGTTCTTC
v_call: TRBV20-1
clone_size: .
j_call: TRBJ2-1
d_call: TRBD2

cdr3_aa: CASSGGLATAFF
cdr3_nt: TGTGCCAGTAGTGGAGGACTAGCCACAGCTTTCTTT
v_call: TRBV19
clone_size: few
j_call: TRBJ1-1
d_call: .

cdr3_aa: CATSRAYDTAGQYEQYF
cdr3_nt: TGTGCCACCAGCAGGGCTTACGATACCGCGGGACAGTACGAGCAGTACTTC
v_call: TRBV15
clone_size: .
j_call: TRBJ2-7
d_call: .

cdr3_aa: CASSPRLAGGPEMTKNIQYF
cdr3_nt: TGTGCCAGCAGCCCCCGACTAGCGGGAGGGCCCGAGATGACCAAAAACATTCAGTACTTC
v_call: TRBV6-2/TRBV6-3
clone_size: .
j_call: TRBJ2-4
d_call: TRBD2

cdr3_aa: CSAQGDRVYEQYF
cdr3_nt: TGCAGTGCCCAGGGGGACAGGGTGTACGAGCAGTACTTC
v_call: TRBV20-1
clone_size: many
j_call: TRBJ2-7
d_call: TRBD1

cdr3_aa: CSVIGTGSDEQFF
cdr3_nt: TGCAGCGTTATTGGGACAGGGAGCGATGAGCAGTTCTTC
v_call: TRBV29-1
clone_size: many
j_call: TRBJ2-1
d_call: TRBD1

cdr3_aa: CATSERQFNQPQHF
cdr3_nt: TGTGCCACCAGTGAGCGACAGTTCAATCAGCCCCAGCATTTT
v_call: TRBV24-1
clone_size: few
j_call: TRBJ1-5
d_call: .

cdr3_aa: CASSIRLAGRTDTQYF
cdr3_nt: TGCGCCAGCAGCATTAGACTAGCGGGAAGAACAGATACGCAGTATTTT
v_call: TRBV4-1
clone_size: .
j_call: TRBJ2-3
d_call: TRBD2

cdr3_aa: CASSLDPLAGVEQFF
cdr3_nt: TGTGCCAGCAGCTTAGATCCGCTAGCGGGAGTTGAGCAGTTCTTC
v_call: TRBV11-2
clone_size: .
j_call: TRBJ2-1
d_call: TRBD2

cdr3_aa: CSVEENYEQYF
cdr3_nt: TGCAGCGTTGAGGAGAACTACGAGCAGTACTTC
v_call: TRBV29-1
clone_size: .
j_call: TRBJ2-7
d_call: .

cdr3_aa: CSARPRRGAGGISSYNEQFF
cdr3_nt: TGCAGTGCTAGGCCCCGTCGGGGAGCGGGAGGGATAAGCTCCTACAATGAGCAGTTCTTC
v_call: TRBV20-1
clone_size: many
j_call: TRBJ2-1
d_call: TRBD2

cdr3_aa: CASSQGAPLGYTF
cdr3_nt: TGCGCCAGCAGCCAAGGTGCCCCCCTTGGCTACACCTTC
v_call: TRBV4-3
clone_size: .
j_call: TRBJ1-2
d_call: .

cdr3_aa: CASSPGALEQYF
cdr3_nt: TGTGCCAGCAGCCCAGGGGCTCTCGAGCAGTACTTC
v_call: TRBV12-3/TRBV12-4
clone_size: few
j_call: TRBJ2-7
d_call: .

cdr3_aa: CASSQEEGVNTEAFF
cdr3_nt: TGTGCCAGCAGCCAAGAAGAGGGGGTGAACACTGAAGCTTTCTTT
v_call: TRBV4-2
clone_size: .
j_call: TRBJ1-1
d_call: .

cdr3_aa: CASSLLGQGFHEQFF
cdr3_nt: TGCGCCAGCAGCTTGTTAGGACAGGGGTTCCATGAGCAGTTCTTC
v_call: TRBV5-1
clone_size: .
j_call: TRBJ2-1
d_call: TRBD1

cdr3_aa: CASSLYRLSSGGQYF
cdr3_nt: TGTGCCAGCAGTTTATACCGTCTTTCCTCCGGCGGGCAGTACTTC
v_call: TRBV28
clone_size: .
j_call: TRBJ2-7
d_call: .

cdr3_aa: CASSLGTNYNEQFF
cdr3_nt: TGTGCCAGCAGCTTGGGGACCAACTACAATGAGCAGTTCTTC
v_call: TRBV5-6
clone_size: many
j_call: TRBJ2-1
d_call: .

cdr3_aa: CASGRGLAGGRETQYF
cdr3_nt: TGTGCCAGCGGAAGAGGACTAGCGGGAGGGCGCGAGACCCAGTACTTC
v_call: TRBV5-8
clone_size: .
j_call: TRBJ2-5
d_call: TRBD2

cdr3_aa: CSVKTGEIYNEQFF
cdr3_nt: TGCAGTGTTAAAACGGGAGAAATCTACAATGAGCAGTTCTTC
v_call: TRBV20-1
clone_size: many
j_call: TRBJ2-1
d_call: .

cdr3_aa: CASSRSGTSAGNEQFF
cdr3_nt: TGCGCCAGCAGCCGGAGTGGGACCTCAGCGGGGAATGAGCAGTTCTTC
v_call: TRBV5-1
clone_size: .
j_call: TRBJ2-1
d_call: TRBD2

cdr3_aa: CASSLIAEITDTQYF
cdr3_nt: TGTGCCAGCAGTTTAATAGCGGAAATCACAGATACGCAGTATTTT
v_call: TRBV28
clone_size: many
j_call: TRBJ2-3
d_call: .

cdr3_aa: CASSQDRGGHTEAFF
cdr3_nt: TGCGCCAGCAGCCAAGACCGGGGCGGACATACTGAAGCTTTCTTT
v_call: TRBV4-3
clone_size: .
j_call: TRBJ1-1
d_call: .

cdr3_aa: CSVLTSGETQYF
cdr3_nt: TGCAGCGTCTTGACTAGCGGAGAGACCCAGTACTTC
v_call: TRBV29-1
clone_size: .
j_call: TRBJ2-5
d_call: TRBD2

cdr3_aa: CASSLVGQAAGEQFF
cdr3_nt: TGTGCCAGCAGCTTAGTGGGCCAGGCGGCAGGTGAGCAGTTCTTC
v_call: TRBV11-2
clone_size: few
j_call: TRBJ2-1
d_call: .

cdr3_aa: CASRGPGLAGSNEQFF
cdr3_nt: TGTGCCAGCAGAGGACCGGGACTAGCGGGGTCCAATGAGCAGTTCTTC
v_call: TRBV12-3/TRBV12-4
clone_size: many
j_call: TRBJ2-1
d_call: TRBD2

cdr3_aa: CASSLAGQSGEQYF
cdr3_nt: TGTGCCAGCAGCTTGGCCGGACAGTCGGGGGAGCAGTACTTC
v_call: TRBV5-6
clone_size: few
j_call: TRBJ2-7
d_call: .

cdr3_aa: CASSQDSGARRAFF
cdr3_nt: TGTGCCAGCAGCCAAGATTCCGGGGCCCGAAGAGCTTTCTTT
v_call: TRBV3-1
clone_size: .
j_call: TRBJ1-1
d_call: .

cdr3_aa: CASSARGRSGELFF
cdr3_nt: TGTGCCAGCAGTGCCAGGGGGCGCTCCGGGGAGCTGTTTTTT
v_call: TRBV12-3/TRBV12-4
clone_size: many
j_call: TRBJ2-2
d_call: TRBD1

cdr3_aa: CASSLPTSGGREQFF
cdr3_nt: TGTGCCAGCAGCTTACCGACTAGCGGGGGACGGGAGCAGTTCTTC
v_call: TRBV7-9
clone_size: .
j_call: TRBJ2-1
d_call: TRBD2

cdr3_aa: CASSRRHYSNQPQHF
cdr3_nt: TGTGCCAGCAGCCGCAGGCATTATAGCAATCAGCCCCAGCATTTT
v_call: TRBV6-1
clone_size: .
j_call: TRBJ1-5
d_call: .

cdr3_aa: CASSSRTGVSGNTIYF
cdr3_nt: TGTGCCAGCAGCTCCCGGACAGGGGTATCAGGAAACACCATATATTTT
v_call: TRBV28
clone_size: .
j_call: TRBJ1-3
d_call: TRBD1

cdr3_aa: CASSLASSKETQYF
cdr3_nt: TGTGCCAGCAGTTTAGCGAGCAGTAAAGAGACCCAGTACTTC
v_call: TRBV12-3/TRBV12-4
clone_size: .
j_call: TRBJ2-5
d_call: .

cdr3_aa: CRTHPTDTQYF
cdr3_nt: TGCCGGACACATCCCACAGATACGCAGTATTTT
v_call: TRBV7-9
clone_size: once
j_call: TRBJ2-3
d_call: .

cdr3_aa: CASSPDSGLTYEQYF
cdr3_nt: TGTGCCAGCAGCCCAGATAGCGGGCTCACCTACGAGCAGTACTTC
v_call: TRBV9
clone_size: once
j_call: TRBJ2-7
d_call: TRBD2

cdr3_aa: CSVFISGTHYTGELFF
cdr3_nt: TGCAGCGTTTTCATATCTGGGACTCATTACACCGGGGAGCTGTTTTTT
v_call: TRBV29-1
clone_size: .
j_call: TRBJ2-2
d_call: .

cdr3_aa: CASSYGGGAQETQYF
cdr3_nt: TGTGCCAGCAGTTACGGCGGGGGGGCCCAAGAGACCCAGTACTTC
v_call: TRBV6-5
clone_size: many
j_call: TRBJ2-5
d_call: TRBD2

cdr3_aa: CASSPPGLAGVDTQYF
cdr3_nt: TGTGCCAGCAGCCCCCCGGGTCTAGCGGGAGTAGATACGCAGTATTTT
v_call: TRBV7-9
clone_size: .
j_call: TRBJ2-3
d_call: TRBD2

cdr3_aa: CASSQGTSGTTYEQYF
cdr3_nt: TGTGCCAGCAGCCAGGGGACTAGCGGGACCACCTACGAGCAGTACTTC
v_call: TRBV4-2
clone_size: .
j_call: TRBJ2-7
d_call: TRBD2

cdr3_aa: CASSQGLAYNEQFF
cdr3_nt: TGTGCCAGCTCACAGGGTTTAGCCTACAATGAGCAGTTCTTC
v_call: TRBV18
clone_size: few
j_call: TRBJ2-1
d_call: .

cdr3_aa: CSAGDRGSGNTIYF
cdr3_nt: TGCAGTGCTGGGGACAGGGGGTCTGGAAACACCATATATTTT
v_call: TRBV20-1
clone_size: few
j_call: TRBJ1-3
d_call: TRBD1

cdr3_aa: CASSVGLRDYWPGELFF
cdr3_nt: TGTGCCAGCAGCGTAGGATTACGGGACTATTGGCCCGGGGAGCTGTTTTTT
v_call: TRBV9
clone_size: few
j_call: TRBJ2-2
d_call: TRBD2

cdr3_aa: CASSLSWTVPLTGELFF
cdr3_nt: TGTGCCAGCAGTTTATCCTGGACAGTGCCTTTGACCGGGGAGCTGTTTTTT
v_call: TRBV28
clone_size: .
j_call: TRBJ2-2
d_call: .

cdr3_aa: CAISDLAGGLNEQFF
cdr3_nt: TGTGCCATCAGTGATCTAGCGGGGGGGCTCAATGAGCAGTTCTTC
v_call: TRBV10-3
clone_size: few
j_call: TRBJ2-1
d_call: TRBD2

cdr3_aa: CASPPSRREGLYEQFF
cdr3_nt: TGTGCCAGCCCCCCGAGCAGACGGGAGGGCCTTTATGAGCAGTTCTTC
v_call: TRBV14
clone_size: .
j_call: TRBJ2-1
d_call: TRBD2

cdr3_aa: CASSLNPVGGYTF
cdr3_nt: TGTGCCAGCAGTTTAAATCCTGTGGGGGGCTACACCTTC
v_call: TRBV28
clone_size: many
j_call: TRBJ1-2
d_call: .

cdr3_aa: CASSPGQGWQETQYF
cdr3_nt: TGTGCCAGCAGCCCGGGACAGGGGTGGCAAGAGACCCAGTACTTC
v_call: TRBV4-2
clone_size: few
j_call: TRBJ2-5
d_call: TRBD1

cdr3_aa: CASSFSGLAGGYNEQFF
cdr3_nt: TGTGCCAGCAGTTTTTCGGGGCTAGCGGGAGGCTACAATGAGCAGTTCTTC
v_call: TRBV6-2/TRBV6-3
clone_size: .
j_call: TRBJ2-1
d_call: TRBD2

cdr3_aa: CASTEAGTRSGELFF
cdr3_nt: TGCGCCAGTACCGAGGCCGGGACCCGCAGCGGGGAGCTGTTTTTT
v_call: TRBV5-1
clone_size: .
j_call: TRBJ2-2
d_call: .

cdr3_aa: CASTEAGQGIYNEQFF
cdr3_nt: TGCGCCAGCACCGAGGCTGGACAGGGTATCTACAATGAGCAGTTCTTC
v_call: TRBV5-1
clone_size: many
j_call: TRBJ2-1
d_call: TRBD1

cdr3_aa: CASSEELQWNTEAFF
cdr3_nt: TGCGCCAGCAGCGAAGAACTACAGTGGAACACTGAAGCTTTCTTT
v_call: TRBV4-3
clone_size: .
j_call: TRBJ1-1
d_call: .

cdr3_aa: CSLRTSGDYEQYF
cdr3_nt: TGCAGTCTAAGGACTAGCGGGGACTACGAGCAGTACTTC
v_call: TRBV20-1
clone_size: few
j_call: TRBJ2-7
d_call: TRBD2

cdr3_aa: CSVEGTGTSVNEQFF
cdr3_nt: TGCAGCGTTGAAGGTACCGGGACTAGCGTCAATGAGCAGTTCTTC
v_call: TRBV29-1
clone_size: few
j_call: TRBJ2-1
d_call: TRBD2

cdr3_aa: CASSSVSGQTYEQYF
cdr3_nt: TGTGCCAGCAGCTCCGTTTCGGGACAGACCTACGAGCAGTACTTC
v_call: TRBV7-6
clone_size: .
j_call: TRBJ2-7
d_call: TRBD1